This TCR beta chain was sequenced for a study of blood T cell repertoires in COVID-19. Assay used: immunoSEQ multiplex PCR; TCRdb lists only in-frame clones, some missing. The sample has some 120,000 clones, about 87% seen once. In germline, CDR1 is SGHRS, CDR2 YFSETQ. V lost 0 bases, J lost 2 bases, and 11 bases lay in between. The CDR3 spans 16 residues. Sequencing used peripheral blood. This sequence originates from a woman aged 55 to 70 with acute or convalescent COVID-19. This chain links TRBV5-1 with TRBJ2-2; D is uncertain. This CDR3 is CASSLEAGFNTGELFF. The CDR3 DNA reads as TGCGCCAGCAGCTTGGAAGCAGGTTTTAACACCGGGGAGCTGTTTTTT. Combining the CDR3 with reference TRBV5-1 and TRBJ2-2 gives the whole variable domain KAGVTQTPRYLIKTRGQQVTLSCSPISGHRSVSWYQQTPGQGLQFLFEYFSETQRNKGNFPGRFSGRQFSNSRSEMNVSTLELGDSALYLCASSLEAGFNTGELFFGEGSRLTVL.